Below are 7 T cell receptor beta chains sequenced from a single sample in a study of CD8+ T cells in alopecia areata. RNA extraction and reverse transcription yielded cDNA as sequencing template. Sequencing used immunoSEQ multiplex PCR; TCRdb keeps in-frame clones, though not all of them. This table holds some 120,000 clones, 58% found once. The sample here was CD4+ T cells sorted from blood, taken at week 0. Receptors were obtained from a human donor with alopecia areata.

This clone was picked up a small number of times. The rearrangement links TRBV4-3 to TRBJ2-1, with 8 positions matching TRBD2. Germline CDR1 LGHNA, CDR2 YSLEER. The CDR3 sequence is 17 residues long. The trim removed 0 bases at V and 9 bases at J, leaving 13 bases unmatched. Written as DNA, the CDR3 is TGCGCCAGCAGCCAAGATGTGAGTAGCGGGGCCAGGGGTGAGCAGTTCTTC. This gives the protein CASSQDVSSGARGEQFF.

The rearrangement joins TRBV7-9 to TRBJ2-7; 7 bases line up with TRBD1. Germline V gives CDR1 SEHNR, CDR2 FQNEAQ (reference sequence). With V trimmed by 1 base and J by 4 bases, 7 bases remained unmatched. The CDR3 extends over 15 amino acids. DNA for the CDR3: TGTGCCAGCAGCTTAGAAGGGGGCGCGTCGTACGAGCAGTACTTC. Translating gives CASSLEGGASYEQYF.

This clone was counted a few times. The chain's CDR3 is CASSFGGGEQFF. DNA of the CDR3: TGTGCCAGCAGCTTCGGGGGAGGCGAGCAGTTCTTC. This chain joins TRBV7-3 and TRBJ2-1; D perhaps matches TRBD2 (6 bases). The germline V gene has CDR1 SGHTA and CDR2 FQGTGA. Trimming shortened V by 3 bases and J by 10 bases, and 10 bases separated the two germline ends. This CDR3 contains 12 residues.

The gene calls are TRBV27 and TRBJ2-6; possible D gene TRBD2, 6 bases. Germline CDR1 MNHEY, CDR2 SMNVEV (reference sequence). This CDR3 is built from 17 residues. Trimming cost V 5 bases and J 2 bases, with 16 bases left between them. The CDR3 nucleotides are TGTGCCAGCAGTCCCCAAATTTGGGGGGCTGGGGCCAACGTCCTGACTTTC. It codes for CASSPQIWGAGANVLTF.

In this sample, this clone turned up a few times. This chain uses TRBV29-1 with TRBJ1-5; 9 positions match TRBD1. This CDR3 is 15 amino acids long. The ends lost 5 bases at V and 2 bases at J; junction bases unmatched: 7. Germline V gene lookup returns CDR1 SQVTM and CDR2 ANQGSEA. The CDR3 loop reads CSVRTGGGGNQPQHF. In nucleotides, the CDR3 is TGCAGCGTTCGAACAGGGGGCGGCGGCAATCAGCCCCAGCATTTT.

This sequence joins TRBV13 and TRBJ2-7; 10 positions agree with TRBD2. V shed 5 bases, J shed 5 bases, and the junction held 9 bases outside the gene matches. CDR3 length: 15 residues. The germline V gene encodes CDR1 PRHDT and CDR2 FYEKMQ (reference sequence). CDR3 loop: CASSHNGLAGDEQYF. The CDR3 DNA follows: TGTGCCAGCAGCCATAACGGGCTAGCGGGAGACGAGCAGTACTTC.

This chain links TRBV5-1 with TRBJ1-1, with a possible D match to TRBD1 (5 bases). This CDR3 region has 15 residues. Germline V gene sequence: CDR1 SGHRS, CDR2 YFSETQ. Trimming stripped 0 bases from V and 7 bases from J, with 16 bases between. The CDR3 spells CASSLVKGEINEAFF. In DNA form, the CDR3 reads TGCGCCAGCAGCTTGGTTAAAGGGGAAATCAATGAAGCTTTCTTT.